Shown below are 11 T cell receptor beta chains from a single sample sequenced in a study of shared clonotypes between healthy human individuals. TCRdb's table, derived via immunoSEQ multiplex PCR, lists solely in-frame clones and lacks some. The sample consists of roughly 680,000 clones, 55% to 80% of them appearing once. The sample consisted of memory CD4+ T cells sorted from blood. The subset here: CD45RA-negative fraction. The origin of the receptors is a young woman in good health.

The CDR3 DNA reads TGTGCCAGCAGTCAGCAGGGATCTGAAAAACTGTTTTTT. It encodes CASSQQGSEKLFF. The chain links TRBV25-1 to TRBJ1-4; D perhaps matches TRBD1 (5 bases). The CDR3 covers 13 residues. With 5 bases removed from V and 7 bases from J, the gap between germline ends came to 11 bases. Germline CDR1 is MGHDK and CDR2 is SYGVNS.

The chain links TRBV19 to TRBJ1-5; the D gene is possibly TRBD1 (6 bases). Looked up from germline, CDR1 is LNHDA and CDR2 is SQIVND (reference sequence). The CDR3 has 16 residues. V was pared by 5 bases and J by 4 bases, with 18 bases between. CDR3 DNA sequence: TGTGCCAGTAGTCCCACAGGGTCAGGGGCAAATCAGCCCCAGCATTTT. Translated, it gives CASSPTGSGANQPQHF.

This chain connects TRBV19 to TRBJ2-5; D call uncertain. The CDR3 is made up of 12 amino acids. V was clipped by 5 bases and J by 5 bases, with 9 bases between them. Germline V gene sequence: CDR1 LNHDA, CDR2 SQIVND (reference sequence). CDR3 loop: CASSVSTETQYF. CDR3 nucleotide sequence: TGTGCCAGTAGTGTATCCACGGAGACCCAGTACTTC. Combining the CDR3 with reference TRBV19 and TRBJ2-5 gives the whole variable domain DGGITQSPKYLFRKEGQNVTLSCEQNLNHDAMYWYRQDPGQGLRLIYYSQIVNDFQKGDIAEGYSVSREKKESFPLTVTSAQKNPTAFYLCASSVSTETQYFGPGTRLLVL.

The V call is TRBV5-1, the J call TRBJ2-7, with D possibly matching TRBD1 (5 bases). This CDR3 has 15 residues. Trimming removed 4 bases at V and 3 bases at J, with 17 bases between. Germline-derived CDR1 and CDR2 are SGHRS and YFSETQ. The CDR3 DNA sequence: TGCGCCAGCAGCCCCGAGTCAGGGCTGGACTACGAGCAGTACTTC. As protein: CASSPESGLDYEQYF.

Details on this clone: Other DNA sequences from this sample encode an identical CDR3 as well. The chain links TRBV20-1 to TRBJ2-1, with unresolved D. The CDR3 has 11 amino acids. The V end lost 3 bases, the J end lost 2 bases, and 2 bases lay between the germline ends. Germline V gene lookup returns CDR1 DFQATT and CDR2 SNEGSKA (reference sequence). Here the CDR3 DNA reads TGCAGTGCTAGGGCCTACAATGAGCAGTTCTTC. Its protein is CSARAYNEQFF.

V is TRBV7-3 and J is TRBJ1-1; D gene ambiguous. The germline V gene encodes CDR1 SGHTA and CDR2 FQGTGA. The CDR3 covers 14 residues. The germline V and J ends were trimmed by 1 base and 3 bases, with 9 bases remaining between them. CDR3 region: CASSLIAGDTEAFF. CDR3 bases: TGTGCCAGCAGCTTAATCGCCGGGGACACTGAAGCTTTCTTT.

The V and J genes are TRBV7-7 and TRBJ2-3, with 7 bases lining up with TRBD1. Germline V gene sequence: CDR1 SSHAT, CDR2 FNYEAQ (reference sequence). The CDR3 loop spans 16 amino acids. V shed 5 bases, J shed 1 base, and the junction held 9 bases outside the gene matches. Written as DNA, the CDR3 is TGTGCCAGCAGCCGACTCAGGGGGTCGGGCACAGATACGCAGTATTTT. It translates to CASSRLRGSGTDTQYF. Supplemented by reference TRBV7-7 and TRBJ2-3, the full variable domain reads GAGVSQSPRYKVTKRGQDVTLRCDPISSHATLYWYQQALGQGPEFLTYFNYEAQPDKSGLPSDRFSAERPEGSISTLTIQRTEQRDSAMYRCASSRLRGSGTDTQYFGPGTRLTVL.

CDR3 in amino acids: CASSKEGVISNQPQHF. CDR3 sequence (DNA): TGTGCCAGTAGCAAGGAGGGGGTAATTAGCAATCAGCCCCAGCATTTT. J is TRBJ1-5 and V is TRBV19; D might be TRBD1 (6 bases). CDR1 and CDR2 (germline): LNHDA, SQIVND (reference sequence). V shed 6 bases and J shed 0 bases, with 15 bases lying between them. The CDR3 covers 16 residues.

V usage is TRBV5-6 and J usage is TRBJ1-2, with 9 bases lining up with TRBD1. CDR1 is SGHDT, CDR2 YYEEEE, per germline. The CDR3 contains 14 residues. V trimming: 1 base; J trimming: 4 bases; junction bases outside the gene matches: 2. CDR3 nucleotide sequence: TGTGCCAGCAGCTTGATGGGACAGGGCTATGGCTACACCTTC. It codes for CASSLMGQGYGYTF.

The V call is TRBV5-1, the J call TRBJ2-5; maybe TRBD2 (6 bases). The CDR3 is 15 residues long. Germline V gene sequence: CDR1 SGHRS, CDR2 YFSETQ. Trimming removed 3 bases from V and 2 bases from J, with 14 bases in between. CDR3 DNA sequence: TGCGCCAGCAGCTGGGTAGGAGGGTTTCAAGAGACCCAGTACTTC. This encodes CASSWVGGFQETQYF.

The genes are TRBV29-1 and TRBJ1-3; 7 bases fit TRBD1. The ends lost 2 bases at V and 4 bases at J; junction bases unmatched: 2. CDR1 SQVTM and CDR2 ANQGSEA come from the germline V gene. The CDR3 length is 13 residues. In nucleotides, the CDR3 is TGCAGCGTTGAAAGACAGGGCGGAAACACCATATATTTT. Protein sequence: CSVERQGGNTIYF.